These 31 T cell receptor beta chains originate from one sample sequenced in a study of T cell responses to AZD1222 COVID-19 vaccine. Assay used: immunoSEQ multiplex PCR; TCRdb lists only in-frame clones, some missing. The data show about 150,000 clones, about 91% seen once. The source material was peripheral blood, sampled 28 days after the second AZD1222 dose. The receptors originated from an adult who received the AZD1222 COVID-19 vaccine.

The gene calls are TRBV6-2 or TRBV6-3 and TRBJ2-7; D is possibly TRBD1 or TRBD2 (5 bases each). Looked up from germline, CDR1 is MNHEY and CDR2 is SVGEGT. CDR3 length: 15 residues. The ends were cut back, 6 bases at V and 4 bases at J, with 19 bases in the middle. As DNA, the CDR3 is TGTGCCAGCAGCGGGGCCGGCGGCGGCCGTTACGAGCAGTACTTC. Translating gives CASSGAGGGRYEQYF.

V usage is TRBV3-1 (or the pseudogene TRBV3-2) and J usage is TRBJ2-1, with D uncertain. Germline CDR1 LGHDT, CDR2 YNNKEL (reference sequence). V gave up 1 base and J gave up 9 bases, with 16 bases separating them. The CDR3 sequence is 15 residues long. CDR3 DNA sequence: TGTGCCAGCAGCCAAGTCAGGCAAGGTCGCAGTGAGCAGTTCTTC. This encodes CASSQVRQGRSEQFF.

A single count supports this clone. The V call is TRBV4-3, the J call TRBJ2-7; possibly TRBD1 for D (6 bases). Trimming shortened V by 4 bases and J by 3 bases, and 13 bases separated the two germline ends. Germline V gives CDR1 LGHNA, CDR2 YSLEER. The CDR3 is 14 amino acids. The CDR3 is CASSRGHANYEQYF. CDR3 bases: TGCGCCAGCAGCCGGGGACACGCCAACTACGAGCAGTACTTC.

This sequence joins TRBV30 and TRBJ1-6; 11 bases match TRBD1. This CDR3 has 13 amino acids. CDR1 is GTSNPN and CDR2 is SVGIG in the germline V gene (reference sequence). V shed 7 bases and J 10 bases; nucleotides not matched to a gene: 6. CDR3 sequence reads: CAFPGTGGSPLHF. The CDR3 nucleotides read TGTGCCTTCCCCGGGACAGGGGGGTCACCCCTCCACTTT.

The genes are TRBV19 and TRBJ1-2; 12 bases align to TRBD1. V trimming: 5 bases; J trimming: 6 bases; junction bases outside the gene matches: 7. CDR1 is LNHDA, CDR2 SQIVND, per germline (reference sequence). CDR3 size: 15 residues. CDR3 sequence reads: CASSVPGQGANGYTF. The DNA of the CDR3 is TGTGCCAGTAGTGTACCGGGACAGGGGGCTAATGGCTACACCTTC.

V gene TRBV19 combines with J gene TRBJ1-4; possible D gene TRBD1, 6 bases. Germline V lookup: CDR1 LNHDA, CDR2 SQIVND (reference sequence). Trimming pared 6 bases from V and 2 bases from J, leaving 16 bases between. The CDR3 is 16 residues long. CDR3: CASSQRGGPTNEKLFF. The CDR3 DNA sequence: TGTGCCAGTAGCCAAAGGGGGGGCCCCACTAATGAAAAACTGTTTTTT.

The rearrangement uses TRBV14 and TRBJ1-2; D remains ambiguous. The CDR3 totals 14 residues. Trimming removed 3 bases at V and 7 bases at J, with 15 bases between. Germline V gene lookup returns CDR1 SGHDN and CDR2 FVKESK. The CDR3 DNA follows: TGTGCCAGCAGCCAGGCGCGTGCCATTAGTGGCTACACCTTC. Amino acids: CASSQARAISGYTF.

This clone was detected a few times. This rearrangement joins TRBV6-5 to TRBJ1-1, with TRBD1 as a possible D gene (5 bases). There are 15 residues in the CDR3. Trimming took off 7 bases at V and 1 base at J, with 16 bases between the two ends. Germline V lookup: CDR1 MNHEY, CDR2 SVGAGI. CDR3 amino acids: CASTERGAGNTEAFF. In DNA, the CDR3 is TGTGCCAGCACCGAACGAGGGGCGGGGAACACTGAAGCTTTCTTT.

V gene TRBV12-3 or TRBV12-4 combines with J gene TRBJ1-2, with D possibly TRBD1 on 5 matching bases. Trimming removed 5 bases from V and 7 bases from J, with 14 bases in between. The CDR3 extends over 13 amino acids. Written as DNA, the CDR3 is TGTGCCAGCAGTGCCCCAGGGTCGGGTGGCTACACCTTC. Amino acids: CASSAPGSGGYTF.

The chain is built from TRBV6-5 and TRBJ2-6; tentatively, D is TRBD1 (5 bases). Between the trimmed V and J ends, which lost 6 bases and 0 bases, there was a span of 9 bases. Looked up from germline, CDR1 is MNHEY and CDR2 is SVGAGI. CDR3 length: 15 amino acids. The CDR3 loop reads CASRRQTSGANVLTF. The CDR3 region has the DNA TGTGCCAGCAGGAGACAGACCTCTGGGGCCAACGTCCTGACTTTC.

This rearrangement joins TRBV11-2 to TRBJ2-7, with 12 positions matching TRBD2. CDR1 and CDR2 (germline): SGHAT, FQNNGV. This CDR3 spans 16 amino acids. Unmatched junction bases numbered 9, after V lost 5 bases and J lost 4 bases. For the CDR3, the DNA is TGTGCCAGCAGCGCCGAGACTAGCGGGGGCCTATACGAGCAGTACTTC. It yields the protein CASSAETSGGLYEQYF.

This chain joins TRBV6-5 and TRBJ2-3; 9 nucleotides line up with TRBD1. Germline values: CDR1 MNHEY, CDR2 SVGAGI. The trim removed 5 bases at V and 4 bases at J, leaving 7 bases unmatched. This CDR3 comprises 15 residues. CDR3 sequence: CASSSGTGRADTQYF. The CDR3 DNA sequence: TGTGCCAGCAGTAGTGGGACAGGGAGGGCAGATACGCAGTATTTT.

V and J are TRBV12-3 or TRBV12-4 and TRBJ2-3, with D perhaps assigned TRBD1 or TRBD2 (5 bases each). The CDR3 loop spans 13 amino acids. V lost 6 bases, J lost 6 bases, and 13 bases lay in between. This CDR3 reads CASSLTRGDTQYF. DNA for the CDR3: TGTGCCAGCAGCTTAACTAGGGGTGATACGCAGTATTTT.

A single count supports this clone. The chain employs TRBV19 and TRBJ1-2, with TRBD1 identical over 8 bases. Germline V gene lookup returns CDR1 LNHDA and CDR2 SQIVND (reference sequence). The CDR3 covers 14 residues. After removal of 5 bases from V and 6 bases from J, the junction contained 8 bases not matched to a gene. CDR3: CASSDRTGTHGYTF. CDR3 DNA sequence: TGTGCCAGTAGTGACCGGACAGGGACCCATGGCTACACCTTC. The complete variable domain, with remaining parts taken from reference TRBV19 and TRBJ1-2, reads DGGITQSPKYLFRKEGQNVTLSCEQNLNHDAMYWYRQDPGQGLRLIYYSQIVNDFQKGDIAEGYSVSREKKESFPLTVTSAQKNPTAFYLCASSDRTGTHGYTFGSGTRLTVV.

The V gene is TRBV6-2 or TRBV6-3, the J gene TRBJ2-3, with D perhaps matching TRBD2 (5 bases). Germline V gives CDR1 MNHEY, CDR2 SVGEGT. The V gene lost 5 bases and the J gene lost 0 bases, with 12 bases spanning the gap. The CDR3 totals 15 residues. The CDR3 bases are TGTGCCAGCAGTCCAAGCGGTACTAGCACAGATACGCAGTATTTT. Translated: CASSPSGTSTDTQYF.

The chain employs TRBV6-6 and TRBJ2-7, with a possible D match to TRBD1 (5 bases). Per the germline V gene, CDR1 is MNHNY and CDR2 is SVGAGI (reference sequence). V lost 8 bases to trimming and J lost 1 base, with 9 bases between them. CDR3 length equals 12 residues. As DNA, the CDR3 is TGTGCCAGCCTCCGGACATCCTACGAGCAGTACTTC. Encoded protein: CASLRTSYEQYF.

The chain carries TRBV24-1 and TRBJ2-3, with 7 bases matching TRBD1. The CDR3 sequence is 17 residues long. Germline CDR1 KGHDR, CDR2 SFDVKD. The V gene end was trimmed by 1 base and the J gene end by 2 bases; junction bases not matched to a gene: 8. CDR3: CATSDLYRGWVTDTQYF. CDR3 DNA: TGTGCCACCAGTGATTTATACAGGGGTTGGGTCACAGATACGCAGTATTTT.

This rearrangement joins TRBV9 to TRBJ2-1; unclear D gene. Germline V CDR1 and CDR2: SGDLS, YYNGEE. V lost 4 bases and J lost 10, with 6 bases in between. The CDR3 consists of 10 residues. The DNA of the CDR3 is TGTGCCAGCAGCCCGACGGAGCAGTTCTTC. It specifies CASSPTEQFF.

The V gene is TRBV30, the J gene TRBJ2-6; D is tentatively TRBD1 or TRBD2 (5 bases each). Trimming cost V 3 bases and J 0 bases, with 9 bases left between them. Germline-derived CDR1 and CDR2 are GTSNPN and SVGIG (reference sequence). There are 15 residues in the CDR3. CDR3 protein: CAWSGTASGANVLTF. Written as DNA, the CDR3 is TGTGCCTGGAGCGGGACCGCCTCTGGGGCCAACGTCCTGACTTTC.

The V gene is TRBV9, the J gene TRBJ2-7; D call uncertain. The CDR3 runs to 12 residues. The V gene lost 4 bases and the J gene lost 4 bases, with 9 bases spanning the gap. Looked up from germline, CDR1 is SGDLS and CDR2 is YYNGEE. Written as DNA, the CDR3 is TGTGCCAGCAGCTCGACCGAGTACGAGCAGTACTTC. Its translation: CASSSTEYEQYF.

The genes are TRBV14 and TRBJ2-3; D unresolved. V dropped 0 bases and J dropped 2 bases, with 9 bases sitting between them. The germline CDR1 and CDR2 sequences are SGHDN and FVKESK. This CDR3 has 15 residues. The CDR3 region has the DNA TGTGCCAGCAGCCAAGATCGGTGGGCCACAGATACGCAGTATTTT. Translated, it gives CASSQDRWATDTQYF.

The CDR3 DNA follows: TGTGCCAGCAGCCCCGCTAGGGGGGCCTACGAGCAGTACTTC. Translating gives CASSPARGAYEQYF. The chain carries TRBV14 and TRBJ2-7; D possibly matches TRBD1 or TRBD2 (6 bases each). V lost 4 bases and J lost 2, with 12 bases in between. Germline V gene lookup returns CDR1 SGHDN and CDR2 FVKESK. This CDR3 comprises 14 residues.

This chain joins TRBV11-2 and TRBJ2-7; tentatively, D is TRBD2 (6 bases). CDR1 SGHAT and CDR2 FQNNGV come from the germline V gene. The V end was cut by 4 bases, the J end by 3 bases, with 13 bases between. CDR3 size: 14 residues. This CDR3 reads CASSSRGGVYEQYF. DNA of the CDR3: TGTGCCAGCAGCTCCCGCGGAGGGGTCTACGAGCAGTACTTC.

This chain connects TRBV9 to TRBJ2-1, with D tentatively TRBD2 (6 bases). CDR3 length: 15 residues. V was cut by 3 bases and J by 6 bases, with 16 bases left in between. The germline V gene has CDR1 SGDLS and CDR2 YYNGEE. In DNA form, the CDR3 reads TGTGCCAGCAGCGCCCCCCTAGCGCGGTTCAATGAGCAGTTCTTC. Protein product: CASSAPLARFNEQFF.

The genes are TRBV5-6 and TRBJ2-7; 12 bases align to TRBD2. The germline V gene has CDR1 SGHDT and CDR2 YYEEEE. The CDR3 loop spans 17 amino acids. V shed 4 bases and J 0 bases; nucleotides not matched to a gene: 8. CDR3 DNA sequence: TGTGCCAGCAGCCCCCGGACTAGCGGGATCAGCTCCTACGAGCAGTACTTC. Translating it yields CASSPRTSGISSYEQYF.

The chain carries TRBV7-3 and TRBJ2-2; the D gene could be TRBD1 or TRBD2 (5 bases each). The V and J ends lost 0 bases and 4 bases respectively, with 9 bases between them. CDR3 length: 15 amino acids. In germline, CDR1 is SGHTA, CDR2 FQGTGA. CDR3 protein: CASSLTLGGTGELFF. DNA for the CDR3: TGTGCCAGCAGCTTAACGCTTGGGGGCACCGGGGAGCTGTTTTTT.

The chain is built from TRBV2 and TRBJ2-7; perhaps TRBD2 as D (6 bases). CDR3 size: 15 residues. CDR1 and CDR2 (germline): SNHLY, FYNNEI. Trimming cost V 6 bases and J 5 bases, with 20 bases left between them. CDR3 coding DNA: TGTGCCAGCAGGGAGACTAGTTTATTTACCGACGAGCAGTACTTC. It encodes CASRETSLFTDEQYF.

The chain couples TRBV3-1 (or the pseudogene TRBV3-2) to TRBJ2-5; a possible D gene is TRBD2 (5 bases). The CDR3 runs to 14 residues. Looked up from germline, CDR1 is LGHDT and CDR2 is YNNKEL (reference sequence). V lost 5 bases and J lost 2, with 12 bases in between. The CDR3 DNA follows: TGTGCCAGCAGCGTAAGCGGTCCGCAAGAGACCCAGTACTTC. The encoded protein is CASSVSGPQETQYF.

The CDR3 here is CAWTLKRGGLDEQFF. The CDR3, as DNA: TGTGCCTGGACACTGAAACGGGGGGGCCTGGATGAGCAGTTCTTC. V is TRBV30 and J is TRBJ2-1, with TRBD2 identical over 8 bases. CDR3 length equals 15 residues. J gave up 8 bases and V 4 bases, and 13 bases lay outside the gene matches. The germline CDR1 and CDR2 sequences are GTSNPN and SVGIG (reference sequence).

The chain uses TRBV2 and TRBJ1-5, with 7 nucleotides matching TRBD1. V dropped 6 bases and J dropped 5; count of bases not matched to a gene: 7. CDR1 and CDR2 from the germline V gene are SNHLY and FYNNEI. The CDR3 consists of 14 residues. Written as DNA, the CDR3 is TGTGCCAGCAGAAGACAGGGCTCGGATCAGCCCCAGCATTTT. Its translation: CASRRQGSDQPQHF.

The V gene is TRBV6-5, the J gene TRBJ1-1; 8 positions agree with TRBD1. The CDR3 runs 15 residues. Trimming took 10 bases from V and 1 from J; bases not matched to a gene: 11. CDR1 and CDR2 from the germline V gene are MNHEY and SVGAGI. The CDR3 DNA reads TGTGCCACCATGCCTCGGACAGGGCCGAACACTGAAGCTTTCTTT. Translation: CATMPRTGPNTEAFF.